The next 32 T cell receptor beta chains were all read from a single sample in a study of blood T cell repertoires in COVID-19. Assay used: immunoSEQ multiplex PCR; TCRdb lists only in-frame clones, some missing. The repertoire consists of roughly 99,000 clones, with about three quarters occurring once and the leading ten covering approximately 4.3%. The sample comprised peripheral blood. Receptors were obtained from a man between 65 and 85 years old with acute or convalescent COVID-19.

The CDR3, as DNA: TGTGCCAGCAGTACACCGGGTCGAGATGAGCAGTTCTTC. It yields the protein CASSTPGRDEQFF. V usage is TRBV6-5 and J usage is TRBJ2-1, with D hard to call. The germline CDR1 and CDR2 sequences are MNHEY and SVGAGI. The V gene lost 5 bases and the J gene lost 8 bases, with 13 bases spanning the gap. This CDR3 comprises 13 residues.

This clone showed up just once. J is TRBJ2-3 and V is TRBV27; perhaps TRBD2 as D (6 bases). The length of the CDR3 is 12 residues. The germline gives CDR1 MNHEY, CDR2 SMNVEV (reference sequence). Trimming removed 4 bases from V and 8 bases from J, with 10 bases in between. The chain's CDR3 is CASSSPRGTQYF. CDR3 bases: TGTGCCAGCAGTTCCCCGCGGGGTACGCAGTATTTT.

The rearrangement joins TRBV7-2 to TRBJ1-5; D perhaps matches TRBD1 (5 bases). Germline V gene lookup returns CDR1 SGHTA and CDR2 FQGNSA. CDR3 length: 14 residues. V was clipped by 2 bases and J by 5 bases, with 10 bases between them. Here the CDR3 DNA reads TGTGCCAGCAGCTTACCGGGCAGGGATCAGCCCCAGCATTTT. This translates into CASSLPGRDQPQHF. The variable domain in full, completed from reference TRBV7-2 and TRBJ1-5, reads GAGVSQSPSNKVTEKGKDVELRCDPISGHTALYWYRQSLGQGLEFLIYFQGNSAPDKSGLPSDRFSAERTGGSVSTLTIQRTQQEDSAVYLCASSLPGRDQPQHFGDGTRLSIL.

This chain joins TRBV6-4 and TRBJ2-1; maybe TRBD2 (6 bases). Germline V lookup: CDR1 MRHNA, CDR2 SNTAGT. V was trimmed by 0 bases and J by 2 bases, leaving 8 bases between them. The CDR3 length is 15 residues. This CDR3 is CASSDSGGTYNEQFF. The CDR3 DNA reads as TGTGCCAGCAGTGACTCGGGCGGGACCTACAATGAGCAGTTCTTC.

The chain couples TRBV19 to TRBJ2-5, with a possible D match to TRBD1 (6 bases). The V gene lost 4 bases and the J gene lost 1 base, with 7 bases spanning the gap. The V gene's germline CDR1 is LNHDA and CDR2 SQIVND (reference sequence). The CDR3 loop spans 13 amino acids. The CDR3 loop reads CASSRDIQETQYF. The CDR3 nucleotides are TGTGCCAGTAGTAGGGACATCCAAGAGACCCAGTACTTC.

The chain employs TRBV6-5 and TRBJ2-5, with 7 nucleotides matching TRBD1. Germline V gene lookup returns CDR1 MNHEY and CDR2 SVGAGI. After removal of 6 bases from V and 2 bases from J, the junction contained 9 bases not matched to a gene. CDR3 length equals 15 residues. The CDR3 sequence is CASRYNRGAQETQYF. The CDR3 DNA reads TGTGCCAGCAGATACAACAGGGGAGCGCAAGAGACCCAGTACTTC.

The CDR3 nucleotides are TGTGCCAGCAGTGAAAGTACAGCCACAGATACGCAGTATTTT. It codes for CASSESTATDTQYF. J is TRBJ2-3 and V is TRBV2; D is uncertain. The CDR3 spans 14 residues. The V gene lost 2 bases and the J gene lost 2 bases, with 8 bases spanning the gap. Germline V CDR1 and CDR2: SNHLY, FYNNEI.

V is TRBV7-2 and J is TRBJ1-2; 7 nucleotides match TRBD1. This CDR3 comprises 15 residues. The germline V gene has CDR1 SGHTA and CDR2 FQGNSA. V was pared by 5 bases and J by 3 bases, with 9 bases of the junction left unmatched. CDR3 amino acids: CASSRSGTEHYGYTF. In nucleotides, the CDR3 is TGTGCCAGCAGCAGATCCGGGACAGAACACTATGGCTACACCTTC.

DNA for the CDR3: TGTGCCAGTAGTATAGGGGACAGGGGGAGGAACGAGCAGTACTTC. This encodes CASSIGDRGRNEQYF. The V and J genes are TRBV19 and TRBJ2-7; 11 positions match TRBD1. Germline-derived CDR1 and CDR2 are LNHDA and SQIVND (reference sequence). There are 15 residues in the CDR3. Trimming took 1 base from V and 5 from J; bases not matched to a gene: 4.

The CDR3 region is CASSSWADSSRTQYF. The CDR3 DNA follows: TGTGCCAGCAGCTCTTGGGCGGACAGCTCCAGGACGCAGTATTTT. The genes are TRBV13 and TRBJ2-3, with a weak D call TRBD1 (6 bases). This CDR3 is built from 15 residues. Germline V gene data show CDR1 as PRHDT and CDR2 as FYEKMQ (reference sequence). Between the trimmed V and J ends, which lost 4 bases and 9 bases, there was a span of 20 bases.

J is TRBJ1-5 and V is TRBV4-1; tentatively, D is TRBD1 (6 bases). The V and J ends lost 4 bases and 5 bases respectively, with 12 bases between them. The V gene's germline CDR1 is MGHRA and CDR2 YSYEKL. This CDR3 has 14 amino acids. CDR3 bases: TGCGCCAGCAGCCTACAGGGAAGGGATCAGCCCCAGCATTTT. Protein: CASSLQGRDQPQHF.

This clone is a singleton in its sample. The chain uses TRBV19 and TRBJ1-2; 8 nucleotides line up with TRBD1. From germline, CDR1 is LNHDA and CDR2 SQIVND (reference sequence). The V and J ends lost 6 bases and 0 bases, in that order; junction bases with no gene match: 6. This CDR3 region has 15 residues. CDR3 DNA: TGTGCCAGTAGCCAGATGGGACAGGCTAACTATGGCTACACCTTC. Translation: CASSQMGQANYGYTF.

This chain links TRBV4-3 with TRBJ2-2, with D uncertain. This CDR3 is built from 14 residues. Germline CDR1 reads LGHNA; CDR2 reads YSLEER. V lost 1 base to trimming and J lost 3 bases, with 6 bases between them. CDR3: CASSQVVYTGELFF. The CDR3, as DNA: TGCGCCAGCAGCCAAGTCGTTTACACCGGGGAGCTGTTTTTT.

V gene TRBV11-1 combines with J gene TRBJ1-1; D remains ambiguous. CDR1 and CDR2 (germline): SGHAT, FQDESV (reference sequence). The V end was cut by 2 bases, the J end by 0 bases, with 10 bases between. The length of the CDR3 is 15 residues. The CDR3, as DNA: TGTGCCAGCAGCTTATCACCCAGTATGAACACTGAAGCTTTCTTT. Translation gives CASSLSPSMNTEAFF.

The J gene is TRBJ2-2, the V gene TRBV11-2, with D tentatively TRBD2 (6 bases). The CDR3 has 12 amino acids. With 4 bases removed from V and 7 bases from J, the gap between germline ends came to 7 bases. In germline, CDR1 is SGHAT, CDR2 FQNNGV. The CDR3 bases are TGTGCCAGCAGCTCCGGGGGCGGGGAGCTGTTTTTT. This gives the protein CASSSGGGELFF.

This clone has only one observation. The CDR3 nucleotides read TGTGCCAGTGATCTCACAGGGACTGGAAACACCATATATTTT. This gives the protein CASDLTGTGNTIYF. This sequence joins TRBV19 and TRBJ1-3, with a tentative D call TRBD1 (6 bases). Trimming took 8 bases from V and 2 from J, leaving 13 bases between them. The CDR3 sequence is 14 residues long. Germline CDR1 and CDR2: LNHDA and SQIVND (reference sequence).

This chain joins TRBV5-4 and TRBJ2-3; the match to TRBD2 covers 7 bases. The CDR3 consists of 16 residues. J lost 1 base, V lost 0 bases, and 5 bases had no gene match. Germline CDR1 reads SGHNT; CDR2 reads YYREEE (reference sequence). The CDR3 spells CASSLEGGVGTDTQYF. CDR3 sequence (DNA): TGTGCCAGCAGCTTGGAGGGAGGGGTTGGCACAGATACGCAGTATTTT. Supplemented by reference TRBV5-4 and TRBJ2-3, the full variable domain reads ETGVTQSPTHLIKTRGQQVTLRCSSQSGHNTVSWYQQALGQGPQFIFQYYREEENGRGNFPPRFSGLQFPNYSSELNVNALELDDSALYLCASSLEGGVGTDTQYFGPGTRLTVL.

This chain links TRBV5-1 with TRBJ1-1; 10 bases are shared with TRBD1. This CDR3 is 15 amino acids long. Germline CDR1 is SGHRS and CDR2 is YFSETQ. The J segment lost 2 bases and the V segment lost 3 bases, leaving 4 bases of the junction unmatched. CDR3 sequence: CASSSGQGGNTEAFF. In nucleotides, the CDR3 is TGCGCCAGCAGCTCCGGACAGGGGGGTAACACTGAAGCTTTCTTT.

This clone has only one observation. The chain has TRBV29-1 and TRBJ2-1, with a tentative D call TRBD1 (6 bases). V gave up 4 bases and J gave up 9 bases, with 7 bases separating them. CDR1 is SQVTM and CDR2 is ANQGSEA in the germline V gene. The CDR3 loop spans 10 amino acids. The CDR3 DNA sequence: TGCAGCGTTGCGGACAGTGAGCAGTTCTTC. Its translation: CSVADSEQFF.

This rearrangement joins TRBV3-1 (or the pseudogene TRBV3-2) to TRBJ2-3; D possibly corresponds to TRBD2 (5 bases). Looked up from germline, CDR1 is LGHDT and CDR2 is YNNKEL (reference sequence). The CDR3 sequence is 15 residues long. Trimming pared 0 bases from V and 8 bases from J, leaving 15 bases between. The CDR3 DNA reads TGTGCCAGCAGCCAAGACCTAGCCGTGAGCGCTACGCAGTATTTT. Translating gives CASSQDLAVSATQYF.

The rearrangement links TRBV5-6 to TRBJ2-7; TRBD1 aligns across 9 bases. CDR3 size: 15 residues. V lost 0 bases to trimming and J lost 0 bases; unmatched junction nucleotides: 1. Germline lookup yields CDR1 SGHDT and CDR2 YYEEEE. Here the CDR3 reads CASSLVGQGSYEQYF. The DNA for the CDR3 is TGTGCCAGCAGCTTGGTGGGACAGGGCTCCTACGAGCAGTACTTC.

The chain links TRBV19 to TRBJ2-2; 7 bases agree with TRBD2. The ends lost 10 bases at V and 1 base at J; junction bases unmatched: 6. The CDR3 runs to 14 residues. Germline V gene data show CDR1 as LNHDA and CDR2 as SQIVND (reference sequence). The CDR3: CATEASGNTGELFF. CDR3 in DNA: TGTGCCACCGAGGCTAGCGGGAACACCGGGGAGCTGTTTTTT.

The chain links TRBV2 to TRBJ2-1, with 9 bases lining up with TRBD1. The CDR3 extends over 15 amino acids. With 6 bases clipped from V and 4 bases from J, the junction kept 7 bases outside the gene matches. The germline V gene has CDR1 SNHLY and CDR2 FYNNEI. The CDR3 nucleotides are TGTGCCAGCAGACGCCCGGGACAGGGTTACAATGAGCAGTTCTTC. Its protein product is CASRRPGQGYNEQFF. The entire variable domain, with the rest obtained from reference TRBV2 and TRBJ2-1, is as follows: EPEVTQTPSHQVTQMGQEVILRCVPISNHLYFYWYRQILGQKVEFLVSFYNNEISEKSEIFDDQFSVERPDGSNFTLKIRSTKLEDSAMYFCASRRPGQGYNEQFFGPGTRLTVL.

This clone appeared once. The rearrangement uses TRBV5-6 and TRBJ2-5; possibly TRBD1 for D (6 bases). The germline V gene encodes CDR1 SGHDT and CDR2 YYEEEE. Trimming removed 2 bases from V and 4 bases from J, with 9 bases in between. The CDR3 is 13 amino acids. The CDR3 nucleotides read TGTGCCAGCAGCTTCAGACAGGTAGAGACCCAGTACTTC. It is translated as CASSFRQVETQYF.

V usage is TRBV5-4 and J usage is TRBJ1-1, with D tentatively TRBD1 (5 bases). Germline V gives CDR1 SGHNT, CDR2 YYREEE (reference sequence). The CDR3 is 17 amino acids. Trimming removed 5 bases from V and 5 bases from J, with 25 bases in between. CDR3 sequence: CASSGGSGLRFDTEAFF. The CDR3 DNA follows: TGTGCCAGCAGTGGGGGAAGCGGGTTACGGTTTGATACTGAAGCTTTCTTT.

V usage is TRBV24-1 and J usage is TRBJ1-5; D is undetermined. In germline, CDR1 is KGHDR, CDR2 SFDVKD. V lost 5 bases, J lost 6 bases, and 10 bases lay in between. The CDR3 is made up of 13 amino acids. The CDR3 here is CATSGHAGQPQHF. The CDR3 bases are TGTGCCACCAGTGGACATGCCGGTCAGCCCCAGCATTTT.

This sequence joins TRBV9 and TRBJ2-7, with TRBD2 matching 8 bases. The CDR3 totals 14 residues. The germline V gene has CDR1 SGDLS and CDR2 YYNGEE. J was trimmed by 6 bases and V by 6 bases; bases with no gene match: 11. The CDR3 DNA reads TGTGCCAGCAACTCCGGGGGGGAGTGGCGCGAGCAGTACTTC. This encodes CASNSGGEWREQYF.

The chain has TRBV6-2 or TRBV6-3 and TRBJ1-2; possible D gene TRBD1, 5 bases. V was cut by 0 bases and J by 3 bases, with 14 bases left in between. Germline V gene data show CDR1 as MNHEY and CDR2 as SVGEGT. CDR3 size: 16 residues. CDR3 DNA: TGTGCCAGCAGTTACTCGACGGGGACTGGGGACTATGGCTACACCTTC. Its translation is CASSYSTGTGDYGYTF.

This clone occurred a few times. This chain connects TRBV5-5 to TRBJ2-2; 7 bases map to TRBD2. CDR3 length: 15 residues. The germline V gene encodes CDR1 SGHKS and CDR2 YYEKEE (reference sequence). The V and J ends lost 3 bases and 2 bases, in that order; junction bases with no gene match: 4. Written as DNA, the CDR3 is TGTGCCAGCAGCTCACCGGGACTAAACACCGGGGAGCTGTTTTTT. It encodes CASSSPGLNTGELFF.

The chain carries TRBV7-8 and TRBJ1-2, with 8 positions matching TRBD1. CDR1 and CDR2 from the germline V gene are SGHVS and FQNEAQ. V shed 5 bases and J 4 bases; nucleotides not matched to a gene: 9. This CDR3 spans 15 amino acids. The CDR3 nucleotides read TGTGCCAGCAGCGAAACCAGGGGGCGCGTCTATGGCTACACCTTC. This encodes CASSETRGRVYGYTF.

This clone occurred once. The chain is built from TRBV5-1 and TRBJ2-1, with 14 positions matching TRBD2. Germline assignment: CDR1 SGHRS and CDR2 YFSETQ. Trimming took 0 bases from V and 8 from J; bases not matched to a gene: 4. The CDR3 contains 16 residues. The CDR3 region has the DNA TGCGCCAGCAGCTTGGCGACTAGCGGGGGGGCGGATGAGCAGTTCTTC. It translates to CASSLATSGGADEQFF.

The rearrangement joins TRBV6-5 to TRBJ1-2; no reliable D call. Germline V gives CDR1 MNHEY, CDR2 SVGAGI. CDR3 size: 14 residues. Trimming took 6 bases from V and 1 from J, leaving 12 bases between them. The CDR3 nucleotides read TGTGCCAGCAGGTCTGAAGGGAGTAACTATGGCTACACCTTC. This codes for CASRSEGSNYGYTF.